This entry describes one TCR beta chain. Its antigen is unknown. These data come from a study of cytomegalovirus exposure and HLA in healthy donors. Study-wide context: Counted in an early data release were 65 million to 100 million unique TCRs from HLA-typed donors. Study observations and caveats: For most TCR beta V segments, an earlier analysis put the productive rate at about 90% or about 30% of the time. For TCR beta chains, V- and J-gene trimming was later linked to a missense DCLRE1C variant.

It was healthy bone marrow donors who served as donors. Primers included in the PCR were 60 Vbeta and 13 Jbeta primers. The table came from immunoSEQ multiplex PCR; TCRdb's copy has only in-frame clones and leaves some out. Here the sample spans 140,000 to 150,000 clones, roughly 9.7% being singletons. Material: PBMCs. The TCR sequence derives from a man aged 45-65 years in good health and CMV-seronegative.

The CDR3 sequence: CASSTGQGSYGYTF. The CDR3 nucleotides read TGTGCCAGTAGTACCGGACAGGGGAGCTATGGCTACACCTTC. The gene calls are TRBV19 and TRBJ1-2; 9 nucleotides agree with TRBD1. After removal of 4 bases from V and 4 bases from J, the junction contained 4 bases not matched to a gene. CDR3 length equals 14 residues. Germline V lookup: CDR1 LNHDA, CDR2 SQIVND (reference sequence).